This TCR beta chain comes out of a study of blood T cell repertoires in COVID-19. Study-level background: Samples representing acute and convalescent COVID-19 were sourced from the United States, Italy and Spain. Sample material is recorded as cDNA or gDNA derived from T cells, B-cell-depleted T cells, or PBMCs.

Looked up from germline, CDR1 is LGHDT and CDR2 is YNNKEL (reference sequence). V dropped 1 base and J dropped 0 bases, with 7 bases sitting between them. The CDR3 has 14 residues. Data came from immunoSEQ multiplex PCR; TCRdb stores just in-frame clones and leaves some out. The sample has tens of thousands of clones, 65% to 90% seen once; the top ten hold 12%. The V and J genes are TRBV3-1 (or the pseudogene TRBV3-2) and TRBJ2-7; unclear D gene. The sample consisted of peripheral blood. The sequence came from a human donor in a cohort sampled during active COVID-19. CDR3 nucleotides: TGTGCCAGCAGCCAAGGTCGACTCTCCTACGAGCAGTACTTC. Its translation: CASSQGRLSYEQYF.